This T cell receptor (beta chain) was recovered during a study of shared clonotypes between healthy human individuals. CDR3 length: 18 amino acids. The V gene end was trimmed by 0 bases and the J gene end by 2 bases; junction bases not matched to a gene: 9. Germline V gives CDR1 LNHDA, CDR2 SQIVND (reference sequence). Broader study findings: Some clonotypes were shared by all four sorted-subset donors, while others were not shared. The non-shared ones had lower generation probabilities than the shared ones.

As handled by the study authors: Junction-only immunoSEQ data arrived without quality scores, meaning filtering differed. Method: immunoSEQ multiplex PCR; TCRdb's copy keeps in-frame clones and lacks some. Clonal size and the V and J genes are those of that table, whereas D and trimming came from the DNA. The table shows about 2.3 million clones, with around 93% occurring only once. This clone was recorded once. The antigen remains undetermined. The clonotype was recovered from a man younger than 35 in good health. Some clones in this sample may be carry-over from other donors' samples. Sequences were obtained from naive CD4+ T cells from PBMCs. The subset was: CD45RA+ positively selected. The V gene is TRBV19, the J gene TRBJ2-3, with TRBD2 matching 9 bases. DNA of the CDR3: TGTGCCAGTAGTATAGATACGCTAGCGGGATCTAACACAGATACGCAGTATTTT. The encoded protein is CASSIDTLAGSNTDTQYF.